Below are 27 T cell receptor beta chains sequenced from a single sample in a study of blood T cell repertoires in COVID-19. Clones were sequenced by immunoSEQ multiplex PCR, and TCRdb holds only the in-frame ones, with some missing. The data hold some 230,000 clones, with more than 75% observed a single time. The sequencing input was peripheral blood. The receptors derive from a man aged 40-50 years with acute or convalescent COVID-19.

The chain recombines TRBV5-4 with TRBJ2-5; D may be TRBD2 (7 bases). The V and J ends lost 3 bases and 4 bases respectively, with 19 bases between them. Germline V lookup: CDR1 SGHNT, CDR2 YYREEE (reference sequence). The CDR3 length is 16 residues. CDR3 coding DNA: TGTGCCAGCAGCTCACCCGAGGCGGGGGCGGGAGAGACCCAGTACTTC. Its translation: CASSSPEAGAGETQYF.

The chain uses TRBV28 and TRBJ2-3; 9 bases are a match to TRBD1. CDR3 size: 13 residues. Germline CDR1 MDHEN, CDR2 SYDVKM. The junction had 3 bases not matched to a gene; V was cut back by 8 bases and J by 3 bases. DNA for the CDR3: TGTGCCAGCCGGGACAGGGTGACAGATACGCAGTATTTT. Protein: CASRDRVTDTQYF.

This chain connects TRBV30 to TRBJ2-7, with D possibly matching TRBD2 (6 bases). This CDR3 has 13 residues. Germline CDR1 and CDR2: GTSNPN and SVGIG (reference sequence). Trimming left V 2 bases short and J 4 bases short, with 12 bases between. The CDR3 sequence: CAWSSLRGYEQYF. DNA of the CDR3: TGTGCCTGGAGTAGTCTCCGGGGGTACGAGCAGTACTTC.

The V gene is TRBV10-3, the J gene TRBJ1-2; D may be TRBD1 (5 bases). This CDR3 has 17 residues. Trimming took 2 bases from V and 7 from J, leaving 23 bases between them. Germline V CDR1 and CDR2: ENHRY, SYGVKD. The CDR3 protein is CAISESGGERIIRGYTF. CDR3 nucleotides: TGTGCCATCAGTGAGAGTGGAGGGGAGCGAATAATTCGTGGCTACACCTTC.

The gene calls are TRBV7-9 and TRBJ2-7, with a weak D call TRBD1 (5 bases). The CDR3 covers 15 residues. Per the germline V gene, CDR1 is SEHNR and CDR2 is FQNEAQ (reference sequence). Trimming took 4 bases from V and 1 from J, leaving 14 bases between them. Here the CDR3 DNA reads TGTGCCAGCAGCTGGAAGATAGGGGCATCCTACGAGCAGTACTTC. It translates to CASSWKIGASYEQYF.

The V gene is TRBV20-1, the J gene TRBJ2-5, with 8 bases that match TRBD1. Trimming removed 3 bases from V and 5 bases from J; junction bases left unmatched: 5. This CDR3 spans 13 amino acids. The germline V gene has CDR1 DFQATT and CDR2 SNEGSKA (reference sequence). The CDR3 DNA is TGCAGTGCTAGTCCAGGGGGCCTGGAGACCCAGTACTTC. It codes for CSASPGGLETQYF.

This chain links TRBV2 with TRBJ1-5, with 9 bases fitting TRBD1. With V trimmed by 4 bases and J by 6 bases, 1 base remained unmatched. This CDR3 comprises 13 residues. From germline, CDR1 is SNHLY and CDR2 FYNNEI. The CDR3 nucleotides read TGTGCCAGCAGTGGACAGGGGGGTCAGCCCCAGCATTTT. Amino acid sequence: CASSGQGGQPQHF.

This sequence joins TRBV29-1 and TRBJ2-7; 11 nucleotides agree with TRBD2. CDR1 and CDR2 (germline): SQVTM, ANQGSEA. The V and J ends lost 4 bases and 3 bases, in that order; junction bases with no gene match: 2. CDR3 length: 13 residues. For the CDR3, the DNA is TGCAGCGTTGGGGGACTAGCGGTCTACGAGCAGTACTTC. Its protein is CSVGGLAVYEQYF.

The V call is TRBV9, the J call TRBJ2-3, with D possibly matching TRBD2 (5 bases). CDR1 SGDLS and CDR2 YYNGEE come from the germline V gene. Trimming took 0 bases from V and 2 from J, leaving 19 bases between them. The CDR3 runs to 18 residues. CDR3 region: CASSVEDGWKGVTDTQYF. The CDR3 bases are TGTGCCAGCAGCGTAGAGGATGGTTGGAAGGGAGTCACAGATACGCAGTATTTT.

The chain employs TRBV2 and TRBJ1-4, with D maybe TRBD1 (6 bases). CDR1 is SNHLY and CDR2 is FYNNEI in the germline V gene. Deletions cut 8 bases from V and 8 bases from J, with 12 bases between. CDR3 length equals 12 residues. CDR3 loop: CASDSTGEKLFF. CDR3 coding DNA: TGTGCCAGCGACAGTACAGGGGAAAAACTGTTTTTT.

CDR3 protein: CASSTRQGGTFEQYF. The CDR3 region has the DNA TGTGCCAGCAGCACAAGACAGGGGGGGACGTTCGAGCAGTACTTC. This chain uses TRBV7-9 with TRBJ2-7, with 9 bases lining up with TRBD1. The CDR3 length is 15 residues. CDR1 SEHNR and CDR2 FQNEAQ come from the germline V gene (reference sequence). V lost 5 bases and J lost 6; bases outside the gene matches: 11.

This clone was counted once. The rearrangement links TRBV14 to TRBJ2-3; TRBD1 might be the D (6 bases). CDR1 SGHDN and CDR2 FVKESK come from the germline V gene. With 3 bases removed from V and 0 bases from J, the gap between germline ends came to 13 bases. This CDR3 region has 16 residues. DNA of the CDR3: TGTGCCAGCAGCCATATTCGACAGGTTAGCACAGATACGCAGTATTTT. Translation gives CASSHIRQVSTDTQYF.

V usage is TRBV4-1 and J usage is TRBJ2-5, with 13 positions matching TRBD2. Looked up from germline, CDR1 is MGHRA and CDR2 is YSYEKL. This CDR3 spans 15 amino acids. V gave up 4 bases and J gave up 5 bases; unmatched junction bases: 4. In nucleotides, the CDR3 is TGCGCCAGCAGCCCAACGGGACTAGCGGGGGAGACCCAGTACTTC. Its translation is CASSPTGLAGETQYF.

CDR3 sequence (DNA): TGTGCCAGCAGCTTAGGCCGGGCGGGCACGCCCAAAAACATTCAGTACTTC. This encodes CASSLGRAGTPKNIQYF. The V call is TRBV13, the J call TRBJ2-4, with a tentative D call TRBD2 (5 bases). Germline-derived CDR1 and CDR2 are PRHDT and FYEKMQ (reference sequence). V lost 0 bases and J 2 bases, leaving 14 bases between the germline ends. This CDR3 has 17 residues.

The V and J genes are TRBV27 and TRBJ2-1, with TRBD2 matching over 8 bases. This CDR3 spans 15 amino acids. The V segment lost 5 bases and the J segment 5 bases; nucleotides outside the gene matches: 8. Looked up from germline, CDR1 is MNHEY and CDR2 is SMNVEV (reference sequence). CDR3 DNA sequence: TGTGCCAGCAGTGCCCCCGGGACTAGGGACAATGAGCAGTTCTTC. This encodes CASSAPGTRDNEQFF.

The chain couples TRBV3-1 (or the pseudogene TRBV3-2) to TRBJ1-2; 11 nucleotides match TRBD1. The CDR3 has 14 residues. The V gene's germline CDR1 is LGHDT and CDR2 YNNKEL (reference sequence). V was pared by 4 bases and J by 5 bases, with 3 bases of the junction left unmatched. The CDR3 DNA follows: TGTGCCAGCAGCCCAGGGACAGGGGGGTATGGCTACACCTTC. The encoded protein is CASSPGTGGYGYTF.

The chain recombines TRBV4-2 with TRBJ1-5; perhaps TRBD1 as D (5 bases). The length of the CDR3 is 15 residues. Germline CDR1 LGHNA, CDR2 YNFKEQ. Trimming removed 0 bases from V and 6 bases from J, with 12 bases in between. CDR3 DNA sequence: TGTGCCAGCAGCCAAGATGCCAGGGCTGGTCAGCCCCAGCATTTT. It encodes CASSQDARAGQPQHF.

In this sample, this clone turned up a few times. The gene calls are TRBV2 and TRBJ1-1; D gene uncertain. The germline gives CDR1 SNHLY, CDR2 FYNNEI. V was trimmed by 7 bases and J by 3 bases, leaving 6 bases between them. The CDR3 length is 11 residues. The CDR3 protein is CASKSYTEAFF. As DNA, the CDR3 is TGTGCCAGCAAGAGCTACACTGAAGCTTTCTTT.

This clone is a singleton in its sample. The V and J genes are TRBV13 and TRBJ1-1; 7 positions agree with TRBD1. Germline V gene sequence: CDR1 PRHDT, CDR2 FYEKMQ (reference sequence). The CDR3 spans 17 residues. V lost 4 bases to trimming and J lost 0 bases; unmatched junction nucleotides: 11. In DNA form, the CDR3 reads TGTGCCAGCAGCTCGTTTCCCGGGACAGACTTGAACACTGAAGCTTTCTTT. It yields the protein CASSSFPGTDLNTEAFF.

As DNA, the CDR3 is TGTGCCAGCAGTTACCCCTTGGGGCAGGGGGAGTTGAACACTGAAGCTTTCTTT. This sequence encodes CASSYPLGQGELNTEAFF. V and J are TRBV6-2 or TRBV6-3 and TRBJ1-1; 7 positions agree with TRBD1. The ends lost 2 bases at V and 0 bases at J; junction bases unmatched: 12. CDR3 length equals 18 residues. CDR1 MNHEY and CDR2 SVGEGT come from the germline V gene.

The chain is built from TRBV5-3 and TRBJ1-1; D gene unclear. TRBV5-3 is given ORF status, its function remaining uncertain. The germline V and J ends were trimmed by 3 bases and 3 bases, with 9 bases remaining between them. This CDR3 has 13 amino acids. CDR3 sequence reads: CARSSTRYTEAFF. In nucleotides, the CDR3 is TGTGCCAGAAGCTCGACAAGGTACACTGAAGCTTTCTTT.

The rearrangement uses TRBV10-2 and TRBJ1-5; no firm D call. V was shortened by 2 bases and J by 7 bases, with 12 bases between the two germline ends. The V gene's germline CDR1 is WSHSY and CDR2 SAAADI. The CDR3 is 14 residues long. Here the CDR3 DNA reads TGCGCCAGCAGTGAGGGCGGGGATAGACAGCCCCAGCATTTT. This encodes CASSEGGDRQPQHF.

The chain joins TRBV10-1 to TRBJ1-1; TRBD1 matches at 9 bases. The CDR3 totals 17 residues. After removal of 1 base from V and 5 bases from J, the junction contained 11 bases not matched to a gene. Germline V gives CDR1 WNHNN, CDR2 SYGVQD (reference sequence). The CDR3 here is CASSEWGDREDRTEAFF. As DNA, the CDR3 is TGCGCCAGCAGTGAGTGGGGGGACAGGGAGGATAGGACTGAAGCTTTCTTT.

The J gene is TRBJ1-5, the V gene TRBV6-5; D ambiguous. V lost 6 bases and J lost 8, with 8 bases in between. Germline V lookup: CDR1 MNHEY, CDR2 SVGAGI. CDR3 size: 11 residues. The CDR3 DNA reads TGTGCCAGCAGCGAGACTAAGCCCCAGCATTTT. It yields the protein CASSETKPQHF.

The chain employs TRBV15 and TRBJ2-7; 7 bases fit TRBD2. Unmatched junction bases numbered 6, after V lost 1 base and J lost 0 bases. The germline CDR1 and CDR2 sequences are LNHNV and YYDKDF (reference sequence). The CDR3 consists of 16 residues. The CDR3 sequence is CATSRGTRDYSYEQYF. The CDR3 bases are TGTGCCACCAGCAGAGGAACTCGGGACTACTCCTACGAGCAGTACTTC.

The CDR3 nucleotides are TGTGCCAGCTCCCGTTGGACAGGGGCACAGAACGAGCAGTACTTC. This sequence encodes CASSRWTGAQNEQYF. V gene TRBV18 combines with J gene TRBJ2-7, with TRBD1 matching over 9 bases. Germline CDR1 is KGHSH and CDR2 is LQKENI. This CDR3 has 15 residues. With 6 bases clipped from V and 5 bases from J, the junction kept 11 bases outside the gene matches.

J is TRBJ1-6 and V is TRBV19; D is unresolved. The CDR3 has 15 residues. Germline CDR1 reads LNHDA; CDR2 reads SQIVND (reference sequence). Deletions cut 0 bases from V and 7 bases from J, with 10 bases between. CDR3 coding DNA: TGTGCCAGTAGTATAGACCCCAGAGGGAATTCACCCCTCCACTTT. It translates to CASSIDPRGNSPLHF.